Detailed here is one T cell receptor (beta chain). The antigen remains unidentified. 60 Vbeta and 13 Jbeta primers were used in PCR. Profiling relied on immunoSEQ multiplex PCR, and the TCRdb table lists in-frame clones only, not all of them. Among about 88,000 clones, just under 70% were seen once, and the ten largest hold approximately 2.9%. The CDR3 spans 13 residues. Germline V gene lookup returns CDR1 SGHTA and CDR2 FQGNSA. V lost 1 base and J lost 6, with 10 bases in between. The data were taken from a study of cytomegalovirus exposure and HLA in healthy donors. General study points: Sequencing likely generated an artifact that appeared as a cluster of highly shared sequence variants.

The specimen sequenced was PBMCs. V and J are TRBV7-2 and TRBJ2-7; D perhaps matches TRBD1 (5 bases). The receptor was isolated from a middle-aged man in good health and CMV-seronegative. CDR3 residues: CASSLVGVREQYF. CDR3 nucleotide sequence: TGTGCCAGCAGCTTAGTAGGGGTGCGCGAGCAGTACTTC.